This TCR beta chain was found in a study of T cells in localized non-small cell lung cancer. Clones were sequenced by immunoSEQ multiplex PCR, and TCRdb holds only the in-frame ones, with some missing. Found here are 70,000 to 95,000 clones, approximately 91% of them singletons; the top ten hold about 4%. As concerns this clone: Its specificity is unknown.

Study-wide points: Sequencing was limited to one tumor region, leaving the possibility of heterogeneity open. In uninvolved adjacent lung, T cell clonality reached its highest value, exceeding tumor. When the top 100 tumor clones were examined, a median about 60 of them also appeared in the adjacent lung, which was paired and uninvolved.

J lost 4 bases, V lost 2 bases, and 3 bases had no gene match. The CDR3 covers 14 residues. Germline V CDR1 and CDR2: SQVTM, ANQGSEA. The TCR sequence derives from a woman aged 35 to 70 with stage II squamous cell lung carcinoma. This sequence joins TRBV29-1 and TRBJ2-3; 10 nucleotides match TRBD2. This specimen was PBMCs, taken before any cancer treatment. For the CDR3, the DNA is TGCAGCGTTGAAAGGGGACTAGCGTCAGATACGCAGTATTTT. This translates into CSVERGLASDTQYF.